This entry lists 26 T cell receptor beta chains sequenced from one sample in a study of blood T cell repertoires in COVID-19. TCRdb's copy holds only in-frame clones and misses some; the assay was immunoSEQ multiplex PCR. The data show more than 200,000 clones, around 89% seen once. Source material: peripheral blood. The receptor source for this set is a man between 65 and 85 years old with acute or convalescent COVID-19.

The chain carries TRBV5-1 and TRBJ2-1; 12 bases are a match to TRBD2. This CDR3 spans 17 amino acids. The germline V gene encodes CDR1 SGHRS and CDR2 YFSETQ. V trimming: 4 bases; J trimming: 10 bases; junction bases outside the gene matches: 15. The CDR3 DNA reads TGCGCCAGCAGCCCCGGACTAGCGGGACCCGCCGCGGGGGAGCAGTTCTTC. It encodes CASSPGLAGPAAGEQFF.

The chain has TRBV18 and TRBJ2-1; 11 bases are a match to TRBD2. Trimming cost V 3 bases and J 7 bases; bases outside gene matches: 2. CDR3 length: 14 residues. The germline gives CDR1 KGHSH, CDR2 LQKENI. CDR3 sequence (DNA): TGTGCCAGCTCACCCACTAGCGGGAGAAATGAGCAGTTCTTC. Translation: CASSPTSGRNEQFF.

DNA of the CDR3: TGTGCCAGCAGTTACTCGGGTGCGTCTATGAGGTCTGATGGCTACACCTTC. Translating it yields CASSYSGASMRSDGYTF. The J gene is TRBJ1-2, the V gene TRBV6-2 or TRBV6-3; D gene unclear. Germline V CDR1 and CDR2: MNHEY, SVGEGT. V shed 0 bases and J shed 6 bases, with 20 bases lying between them. The length of the CDR3 is 17 residues.

In DNA, the CDR3 is TGTGCCTTACTAGCGGGAGGGCTTGGTGAGCAGTTCTTC. Translation: CALLAGGLGEQFF. This chain links TRBV30 with TRBJ2-1, with 13 positions matching TRBD2. Germline V lookup: CDR1 GTSNPN, CDR2 SVGIG (reference sequence). This CDR3 has 13 amino acids. The trim removed 7 bases at V and 9 bases at J, leaving 6 bases unmatched. Filled out from reference TRBV30 and TRBJ2-1, the complete variable domain reads SQTIHQWPATLVQPVGSPLSLECTVEGTSNPNLYWYRQAAGRGLQLLFYSVGIGQISSEVPQNLSASRPQDRQFILSSKKLLLSDSGFYLCALLAGGLGEQFFGPGTRLTVL.

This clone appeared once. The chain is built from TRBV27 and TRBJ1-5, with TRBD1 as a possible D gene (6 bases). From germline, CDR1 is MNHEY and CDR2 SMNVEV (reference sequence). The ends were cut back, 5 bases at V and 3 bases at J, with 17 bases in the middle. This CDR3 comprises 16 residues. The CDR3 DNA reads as TGTGCCAGCAGTCCACTCGGGGCAGGGGACAATCAGCCCCAGCATTTT. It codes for CASSPLGAGDNQPQHF.

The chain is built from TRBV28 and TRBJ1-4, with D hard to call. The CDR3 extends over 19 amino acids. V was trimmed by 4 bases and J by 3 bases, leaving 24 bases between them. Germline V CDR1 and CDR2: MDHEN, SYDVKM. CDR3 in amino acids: CASSSYLRTGGLANEKLFF. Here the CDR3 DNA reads TGTGCCAGCAGTTCCTACCTACGAACCGGAGGGTTAGCTAATGAAAAACTGTTTTTT.

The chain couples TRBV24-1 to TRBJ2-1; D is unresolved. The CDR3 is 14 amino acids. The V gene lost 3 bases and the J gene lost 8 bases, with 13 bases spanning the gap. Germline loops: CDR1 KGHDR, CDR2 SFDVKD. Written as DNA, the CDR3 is TGTGCCACCAGTGATCAGGCCCAGGTCCATGAGCAGTTCTTC. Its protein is CATSDQAQVHEQFF.

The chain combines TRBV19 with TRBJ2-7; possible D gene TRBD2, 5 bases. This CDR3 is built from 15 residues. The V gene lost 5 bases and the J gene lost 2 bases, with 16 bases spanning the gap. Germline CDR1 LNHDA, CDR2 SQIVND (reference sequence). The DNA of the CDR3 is TGTGCCAGTAGTCCCTCAGTGGGAGCCCCCTACGAGCAGTACTTC. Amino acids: CASSPSVGAPYEQYF.

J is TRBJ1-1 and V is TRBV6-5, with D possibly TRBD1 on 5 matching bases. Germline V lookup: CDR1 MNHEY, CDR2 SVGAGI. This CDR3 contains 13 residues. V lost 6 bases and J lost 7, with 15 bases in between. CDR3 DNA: TGTGCCAGCAGGAGGAAGCAGGGTAGTGAAGCTTTCTTT. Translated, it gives CASRRKQGSEAFF.

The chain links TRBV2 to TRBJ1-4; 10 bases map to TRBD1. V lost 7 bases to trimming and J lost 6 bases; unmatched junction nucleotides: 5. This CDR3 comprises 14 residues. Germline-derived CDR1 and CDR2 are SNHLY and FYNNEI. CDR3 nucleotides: TGTGCCAGCAAATCCGGGACAGGGGATGAAAAACTGTTTTTT. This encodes CASKSGTGDEKLFF.

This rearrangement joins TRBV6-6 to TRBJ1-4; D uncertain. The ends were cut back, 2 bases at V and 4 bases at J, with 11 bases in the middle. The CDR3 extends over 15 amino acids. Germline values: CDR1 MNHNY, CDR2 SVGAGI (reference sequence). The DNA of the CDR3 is TGTGCCAGCAGTTACCTGGGCCTTAATAATGAAAAACTGTTTTTT. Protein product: CASSYLGLNNEKLFF.

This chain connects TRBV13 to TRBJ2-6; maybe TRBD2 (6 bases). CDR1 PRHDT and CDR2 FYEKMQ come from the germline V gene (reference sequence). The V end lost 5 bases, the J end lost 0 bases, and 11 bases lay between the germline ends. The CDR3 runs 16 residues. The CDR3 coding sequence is TGTGCCAGCAGCCCGGGACTCTTCTCTGGGGCCAACGTCCTGACTTTC. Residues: CASSPGLFSGANVLTF.

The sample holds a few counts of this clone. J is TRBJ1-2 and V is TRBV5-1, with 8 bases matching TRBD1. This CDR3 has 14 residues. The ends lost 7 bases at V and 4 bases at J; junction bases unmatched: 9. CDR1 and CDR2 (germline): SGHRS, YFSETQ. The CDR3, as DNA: TGCGCCAGCCGAATGGACAGGGTTGTCTATGGCTACACCTTC. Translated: CASRMDRVVYGYTF.

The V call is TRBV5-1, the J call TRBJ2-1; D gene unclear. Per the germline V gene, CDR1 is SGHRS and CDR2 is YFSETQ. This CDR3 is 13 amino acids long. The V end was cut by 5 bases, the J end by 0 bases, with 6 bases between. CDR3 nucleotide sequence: TGCGCCAGCAGTAAGAGCTCCTACAATGAGCAGTTCTTC. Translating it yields CASSKSSYNEQFF.

For the CDR3, the DNA is TGCAGTGCTAGTTATACTAGCGGGAGTACCTACGAGCAGTACTTC. This encodes CSASYTSGSTYEQYF. V and J are TRBV20-1 and TRBJ2-7, with 11 bases fitting TRBD2. The CDR3 consists of 15 residues. With 3 bases clipped from V and 2 bases from J, the junction kept 6 bases outside the gene matches. Germline assignment: CDR1 DFQATT and CDR2 SNEGSKA (reference sequence).

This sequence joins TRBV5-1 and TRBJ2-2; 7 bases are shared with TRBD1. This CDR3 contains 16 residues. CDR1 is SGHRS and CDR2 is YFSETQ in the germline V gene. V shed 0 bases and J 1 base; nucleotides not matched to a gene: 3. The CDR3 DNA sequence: TGCGCCAGCAGCTTGGCCGGGACAGTGAACACCGGGGAGCTGTTTTTT. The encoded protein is CASSLAGTVNTGELFF.

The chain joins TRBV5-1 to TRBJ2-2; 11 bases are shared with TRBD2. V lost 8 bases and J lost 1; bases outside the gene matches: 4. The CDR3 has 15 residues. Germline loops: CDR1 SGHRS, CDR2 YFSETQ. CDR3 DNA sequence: TGCGCCAGTACTAGCGGGAGCGGGAACACCGGGGAGCTGTTTTTT. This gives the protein CASTSGSGNTGELFF.

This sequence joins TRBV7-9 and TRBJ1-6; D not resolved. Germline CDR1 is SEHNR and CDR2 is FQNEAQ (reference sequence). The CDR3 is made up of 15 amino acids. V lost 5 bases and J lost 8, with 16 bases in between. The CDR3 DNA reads TGTGCCAGCAGCCCCTGGACTTCGACCGATTCACCCCTCCACTTT. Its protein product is CASSPWTSTDSPLHF. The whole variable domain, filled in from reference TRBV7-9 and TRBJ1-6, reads DTGVSQNPRHKITKRGQNVTFRCDPISEHNRLYWYRQTLGQGPEFLTYFQNEAQLEKSRLLSDRFSAERPKGSFSTLEIQRTEQGDSAMYLCASSPWTSTDSPLHFGNGTRLTVT.

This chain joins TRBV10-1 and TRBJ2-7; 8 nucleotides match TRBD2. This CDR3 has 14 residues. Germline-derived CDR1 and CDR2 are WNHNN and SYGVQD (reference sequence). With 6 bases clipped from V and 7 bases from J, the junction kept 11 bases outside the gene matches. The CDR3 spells CASRVAGIFSEQYF. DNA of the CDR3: TGCGCCAGCAGGGTAGCGGGGATATTTTCAGAGCAGTACTTC.

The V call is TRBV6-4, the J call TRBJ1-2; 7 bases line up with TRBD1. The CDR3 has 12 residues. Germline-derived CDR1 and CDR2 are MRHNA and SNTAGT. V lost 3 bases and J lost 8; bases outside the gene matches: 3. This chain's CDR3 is CASSEQGFGYTF. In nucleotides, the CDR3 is TGTGCCAGCAGTGAACAGGGGTTCGGCTACACCTTC.

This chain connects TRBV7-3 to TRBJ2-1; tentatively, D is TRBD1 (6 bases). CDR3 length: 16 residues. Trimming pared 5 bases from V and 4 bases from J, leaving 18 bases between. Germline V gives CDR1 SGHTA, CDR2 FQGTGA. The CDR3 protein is CASSKGVGWAYNEQFF. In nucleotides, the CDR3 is TGTGCCAGCAGCAAGGGGGTAGGTTGGGCGTACAATGAGCAGTTCTTC. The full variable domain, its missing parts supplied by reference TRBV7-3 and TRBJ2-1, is GAGVSQTPSNKVTEKGKYVELRCDPISGHTALYWYRQSLGQGPEFLIYFQGTGAADDSGLPNDRFFAVRPEGSVSTLKIQRTERGDSAVYLCASSKGVGWAYNEQFFGPGTRLTVL.

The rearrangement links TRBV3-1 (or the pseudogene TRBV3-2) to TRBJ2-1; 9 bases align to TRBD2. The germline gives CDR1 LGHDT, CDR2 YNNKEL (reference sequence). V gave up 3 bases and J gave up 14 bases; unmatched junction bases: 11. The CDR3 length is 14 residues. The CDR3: CASSQPGLAERKFF. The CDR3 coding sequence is TGTGCCAGCAGCCAGCCGGGACTAGCTGAGAGGAAGTTCTTC.

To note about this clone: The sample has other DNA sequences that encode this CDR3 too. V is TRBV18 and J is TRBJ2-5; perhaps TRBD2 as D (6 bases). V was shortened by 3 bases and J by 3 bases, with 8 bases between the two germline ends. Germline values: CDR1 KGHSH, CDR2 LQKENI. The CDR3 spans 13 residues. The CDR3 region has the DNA TGTGCCAGCTCACCGGGACTTAAAGAGACCCAGTACTTC. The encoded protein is CASSPGLKETQYF.

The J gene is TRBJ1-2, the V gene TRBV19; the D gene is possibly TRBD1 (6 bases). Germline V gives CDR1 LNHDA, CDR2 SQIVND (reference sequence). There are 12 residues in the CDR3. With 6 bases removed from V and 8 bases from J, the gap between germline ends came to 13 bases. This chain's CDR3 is CASSDRLRGYTF. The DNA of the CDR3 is TGTGCCAGTAGCGACAGGCTTCGCGGCTACACCTTC. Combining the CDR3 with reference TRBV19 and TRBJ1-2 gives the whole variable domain DGGITQSPKYLFRKEGQNVTLSCEQNLNHDAMYWYRQDPGQGLRLIYYSQIVNDFQKGDIAEGYSVSREKKESFPLTVTSAQKNPTAFYLCASSDRLRGYTFGSGTRLTVV.

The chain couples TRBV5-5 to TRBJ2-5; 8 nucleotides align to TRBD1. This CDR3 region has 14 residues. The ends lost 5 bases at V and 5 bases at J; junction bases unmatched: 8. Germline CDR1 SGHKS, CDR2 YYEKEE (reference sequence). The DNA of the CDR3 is TGTGCCAGCAGTCATACAGGGGGTCGGGAGACCCAGTACTTC. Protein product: CASSHTGGRETQYF.

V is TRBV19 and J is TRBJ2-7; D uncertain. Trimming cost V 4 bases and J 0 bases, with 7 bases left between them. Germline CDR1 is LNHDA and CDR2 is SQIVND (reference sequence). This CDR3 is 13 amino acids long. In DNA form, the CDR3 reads TGTGCCAGTAGTACTGCTAGCTCCTACGAGCAGTACTTC. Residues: CASSTASSYEQYF. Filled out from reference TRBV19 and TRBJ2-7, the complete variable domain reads DGGITQSPKYLFRKEGQNVTLSCEQNLNHDAMYWYRQDPGQGLRLIYYSQIVNDFQKGDIAEGYSVSREKKESFPLTVTSAQKNPTAFYLCASSTASSYEQYFGPGTRLTVT.